The 14 T cell receptor beta chains presented below share a single source sample, sequenced in a study of T cell changes during pregnancy in multiple sclerosis. The repertoire was sequenced with immunoSEQ multiplex PCR; TCRdb's copy has only in-frame clones and lacks some. Among more than 85,000 clones listed, roughly 94% were seen once. The sample was peripheral blood, taken after pregnancy. The receptors shown here come from a female donor in good health, enrolled as a control in a pregnancy study.

The chain combines TRBV5-1 with TRBJ1-1; perhaps TRBD1 as D (6 bases). V lost 2 bases and J lost 3, with 11 bases in between. CDR1 and CDR2 from the germline V gene are SGHRS and YFSETQ. The CDR3 is made up of 14 amino acids. CDR3 DNA: TGCGCCAGCAGCTTACAGGGCACGGACACTGAAGCTTTCTTT. Translated, it gives CASSLQGTDTEAFF.

The chain links TRBV7-9 to TRBJ2-7; 11 bases fit TRBD1. V lost 4 bases, J lost 1 base, and 15 bases stayed unmatched. Germline CDR1 SEHNR, CDR2 FQNEAQ (reference sequence). This CDR3 comprises 19 residues. CDR3 region: CASSSIPGQGGFASYEQYF. The CDR3 nucleotides read TGTGCCAGCAGCTCAATACCGGGACAGGGGGGATTCGCTTCCTACGAGCAGTACTTC. The full variable domain, its missing parts supplied by reference TRBV7-9 and TRBJ2-7, is DTGVSQNPRHKITKRGQNVTFRCDPISEHNRLYWYRQTLGQGPEFLTYFQNEAQLEKSRLLSDRFSAERPKGSFSTLEIQRTEQGDSAMYLCASSSIPGQGGFASYEQYFGPGTRLTVT.

V and J are TRBV10-3 and TRBJ2-3, with TRBD1 matching 12 bases. Per the germline V gene, CDR1 is ENHRY and CDR2 is SYGVKD. This CDR3 spans 16 amino acids. With V trimmed by 5 bases and J by 5 bases, 8 bases remained unmatched. The CDR3: CAISPGTGGKVDTQYF. CDR3 bases: TGTGCCATCAGTCCCGGGACAGGGGGCAAGGTAGATACGCAGTATTTT.

This sequence joins TRBV15 and TRBJ2-3; D remains ambiguous. The V end was cut by 5 bases, the J end by 6 bases, with 9 bases between. Per germline, CDR1 LNHNV and CDR2 YYDKDF (reference sequence). CDR3 length equals 12 residues. The CDR3 coding sequence is TGTGCCACCAGCGAAGCCCGGGATACGCAGTATTTT. Residues: CATSEARDTQYF.

The rearrangement joins TRBV5-1 to TRBJ2-7; TRBD2 matches at 8 bases. The CDR3 has 14 amino acids. V lost 0 bases to trimming and J lost 6 bases; unmatched junction nucleotides: 5. CDR1 is SGHRS, CDR2 YFSETQ, per germline. This chain's CDR3 is CASSLAAGVLEQYF. The CDR3 DNA sequence: TGCGCCAGCAGCTTGGCAGCGGGAGTCCTCGAGCAGTACTTC.

The CDR3 is CASTGTGGTGELFF. The CDR3, as DNA: TGTGCCAGTACGGGGACAGGGGGCACCGGGGAGCTGTTTTTT. This chain links TRBV19 with TRBJ2-2; 11 bases align to TRBD1. V shed 7 bases and J 4 bases; nucleotides not matched to a gene: 2. The germline V gene encodes CDR1 LNHDA and CDR2 SQIVND (reference sequence). CDR3 size: 14 residues.

This chain links TRBV7-2 with TRBJ2-5; 8 bases match TRBD1. J lost 4 bases, V lost 1 base, and 5 bases had no gene match. CDR3 size: 15 residues. CDR1 SGHTA and CDR2 FQGNSA come from the germline V gene. The chain's CDR3 is CASSLGTTGGETQYF. CDR3 bases: TGTGCCAGCAGCTTAGGGACCACAGGGGGAGAGACCCAGTACTTC.

The genes are TRBV2 and TRBJ2-7, with D perhaps TRBD2 (5 bases). This CDR3 has 13 amino acids. The V gene's germline CDR1 is SNHLY and CDR2 FYNNEI. The germline V and J ends were trimmed by 7 bases and 2 bases, with 12 bases remaining between them. The CDR3 here is CASISGVTYEQYF. CDR3 DNA: TGTGCCAGCATCTCCGGGGTTACCTACGAGCAGTACTTC.

The chain is built from TRBV4-1 and TRBJ2-3; 7 positions match TRBD1. The CDR3 covers 18 residues. CDR1 MGHRA and CDR2 YSYEKL come from the germline V gene. Losses at the gene ends were 4 bases for V and 5 bases for J; bases not matched to a gene: 18. CDR3 coding DNA: TGCGCCAGCAGCCCATATGAGGGGGCGTCCAAGCCGGTAGATACGCAGTATTTT. Translation gives CASSPYEGASKPVDTQYF.

The V gene is TRBV19, the J gene TRBJ2-7; unclear D gene. V was trimmed by 4 bases and J by 3 bases, leaving 4 bases between them. The CDR3 has 11 amino acids. Germline CDR1 and CDR2: LNHDA and SQIVND (reference sequence). This CDR3 reads CASSTNYEQYF. CDR3 DNA sequence: TGTGCCAGTAGTACCAACTACGAGCAGTACTTC. The entire variable domain, with the rest obtained from reference TRBV19 and TRBJ2-7, is as follows: DGGITQSPKYLFRKEGQNVTLSCEQNLNHDAMYWYRQDPGQGLRLIYYSQIVNDFQKGDIAEGYSVSREKKESFPLTVTSAQKNPTAFYLCASSTNYEQYFGPGTRLTVT.

The rearrangement links TRBV19 to TRBJ2-3, with 7 bases identical to TRBD1. This CDR3 contains 14 residues. V lost 5 bases and J lost 6; bases outside the gene matches: 8. In germline, CDR1 is LNHDA, CDR2 SQIVND (reference sequence). The CDR3 spells CASSLRQGPDTQYF. CDR3 nucleotide sequence: TGTGCCAGTAGTTTGCGACAGGGTCCCGATACGCAGTATTTT. The whole variable domain, filled in from reference TRBV19 and TRBJ2-3, reads DGGITQSPKYLFRKEGQNVTLSCEQNLNHDAMYWYRQDPGQGLRLIYYSQIVNDFQKGDIAEGYSVSREKKESFPLTVTSAQKNPTAFYLCASSLRQGPDTQYFGPGTRLTVL.

The rearrangement links TRBV25-1 to TRBJ2-1; TRBD2 matches 9 bases. The CDR3 covers 14 residues. J was trimmed by 3 bases and V by 8 bases; bases with no gene match: 5. In germline, CDR1 is MGHDK, CDR2 SYGVNS. The CDR3 DNA reads as TGTGCCAGCTCGACTAGCGGAGACTACAATGAGCAGTTCTTC. Protein product: CASSTSGDYNEQFF. Together with reference TRBV25-1 and TRBJ2-1, the CDR3 gives the full variable domain: EADIYQTPRYLVIGTGKKITLECSQTMGHDKMYWYQQDPGMELHLIHYSYGVNSTEKGDLSSESTVSRIRTEHFPLTLESARPSHTSQYLCASSTSGDYNEQFFGPGTRLTVL.

The genes are TRBV7-2 and TRBJ1-5, with 7 bases identical to TRBD1. V lost 1 base, J lost 1 base, and 4 bases stayed unmatched. The CDR3 extends over 16 amino acids. Germline CDR1 SGHTA, CDR2 FQGNSA. The CDR3 sequence is CASSLVGGGSNQPQHF. CDR3 nucleotides: TGTGCCAGCAGCTTAGTCGGAGGGGGCAGCAATCAGCCCCAGCATTTT.

CDR3 sequence: CSVRESSYNEQFF. The DNA for the CDR3 is TGCAGCGTCCGAGAGAGCTCCTACAATGAGCAGTTCTTC. The chain combines TRBV29-1 with TRBJ2-1; D is unresolved. The CDR3 is 13 residues long. CDR1 SQVTM and CDR2 ANQGSEA come from the germline V gene. With 6 bases removed from V and 0 bases from J, the gap between germline ends came to 9 bases.